The 17 T cell receptor beta chains below come from one sample, sequenced in a study of T cells after yellow fever vaccination. Each CDR3 protein gets one entry after TCRdb re-called the 5' RACE reads with MiXCR. Among approximately 160,000 distinct CDR3 sequences listed, over 7% were seen once. Sequencing used CD8+ T cells sorted from PBMCs, obtained 45 days after the yellow fever booster vaccination. These receptors originate from a man between 18 and 29 years old who received the YFV17D yellow fever vaccine.

This clonotype was counted only a few times. This sequence joins TRBV29-1 and TRBJ1-1; 9 positions match TRBD1. Germline V gene sequence: CDR1 SQVTM, CDR2 ANQGSEA. The CDR3 spans 13 residues. With 5 bases clipped from V and 8 bases from J, the junction kept 9 bases outside the gene matches. DNA of the CDR3: TGCAGCGTTAGGGGACAGGGCCCTCGGGAAGCTTTCTTT. This codes for CSVRGQGPREAFF.

This clonotype turned up a few times. The V gene is TRBV28, the J gene TRBJ2-1, with D unresolved. The CDR3 totals 14 residues. Deletions cut 5 bases from V and 5 bases from J, with 13 bases between. CDR1 is MDHEN and CDR2 is SYDVKM in the germline V gene. CDR3 bases: TGTGCCAGCAGTCCGCCCGGCGCGAACAATGAGCAGTTCTTC. Translated, it gives CASSPPGANNEQFF.

The J gene is TRBJ1-1, the V gene TRBV4-2; the D is unclear. Germline assignment: CDR1 LGHNA and CDR2 YNFKEQ. The V gene lost 1 base and the J gene lost 3 bases, with 9 bases spanning the gap. This CDR3 has 14 residues. Written as DNA, the CDR3 is TGTGCCAGCAGCCAAGGGGAGGGCTACACTGAAGCTTTCTTT. Translating gives CASSQGEGYTEAFF.

This clonotype has just a few counts. CDR3 coding DNA: TGCAGTGCTAGAGATTACAGCGGCAGAGGCGGCACAGATACGCAGTATTTT. It translates to CSARDYSGRGGTDTQYF. This chain connects TRBV20-1 to TRBJ2-3; TRBD2 is a possible D gene (5 bases). V gave up 0 bases and J gave up 1 base, with 17 bases separating them. Per germline, CDR1 DFQATT and CDR2 SNEGSKA (reference sequence). The CDR3 length is 17 residues.

This sequence joins TRBV6-5 and TRBJ2-1; D assignment may be TRBD1 or TRBD2 (5 bases each). The CDR3 runs to 14 residues. The germline V gene has CDR1 MNHEY and CDR2 SVGAGI. V was pared by 2 bases and J by 8 bases, with 13 bases between. CDR3 sequence (DNA): TGTGCCAGCAGTTACGGGGTGGGGGAATATGAGCAGTTCTTC. Encoded protein: CASSYGVGEYEQFF.

This clonotype was seen a handful of times. The chain joins TRBV15 to TRBJ2-1; 9 bases are a match to TRBD2. After removal of 0 bases from V and 9 bases from J, the junction contained 15 bases not matched to a gene. CDR3 length: 18 residues. Per the germline V gene, CDR1 is LNHNV and CDR2 is YYDKDF (reference sequence). DNA for the CDR3: TGTGCCACCAGCAGAGATCTGTTGGAAATAGCGGGGGTCGGTGAGCAGTTCTTC. It translates to CATSRDLLEIAGVGEQFF.

This clonotype was observed at least ten times. V usage is TRBV7-9 and J usage is TRBJ2-3, with no clear D. Germline V gene lookup returns CDR1 SEHNR and CDR2 FQNEAQ (reference sequence). V was pared by 7 bases and J by 6 bases, with 11 bases between. CDR3 length: 12 amino acids. CDR3 region: CASTLTADTQYF. Written as DNA, the CDR3 is TGTGCCAGCACCCTTACCGCGGATACGCAGTATTTT. The complete variable domain, with remaining parts taken from reference TRBV7-9 and TRBJ2-3, reads DTGVSQNPRHKITKRGQNVTFRCDPISEHNRLYWYRQTLGQGPEFLTYFQNEAQLEKSRLLSDRFSAERPKGSFSTLEIQRTEQGDSAMYLCASTLTADTQYFGPGTRLTVL.

The gene calls are TRBV29-1 and TRBJ1-2; weak D call: TRBD1 (6 bases). In germline, CDR1 is SQVTM, CDR2 ANQGSEA. The CDR3 covers 14 residues. V shed 4 bases and J shed 8 bases, with 20 bases lying between them. CDR3 in DNA: TGCAGCGTTGTGCAAGATGACAGGCTCTACGGCTACACCTTC. Amino acids: CSVVQDDRLYGYTF.

This clonotype was recorded a few times. The chain employs TRBV9 and TRBJ2-4, with a possible D match to TRBD1 (6 bases). The germline V and J ends were trimmed by 2 bases and 0 bases, with 21 bases remaining between them. CDR3 length equals 19 residues. Germline loops: CDR1 SGDLS, CDR2 YYNGEE. CDR3 sequence reads: CASSVQKGQVPLAKNIQYF. Written as DNA, the CDR3 is TGTGCCAGCAGCGTCCAAAAGGGACAAGTACCCCTAGCCAAAAACATTCAGTACTTC.

This chain joins TRBV19 and TRBJ2-3; perhaps TRBD1 as D (6 bases). In germline, CDR1 is LNHDA, CDR2 SQIVND (reference sequence). Trimming took 7 bases from V and 1 from J, leaving 15 bases between them. There are 15 residues in the CDR3. For the CDR3, the DNA is TGTGCCAGTATGGAGAGGGGGATACGCACAGATACGCAGTATTTT. Protein: CASMERGIRTDTQYF.

The table lists this clonotype with a few counts. The chain has TRBV15 and TRBJ2-5; tentative D call: TRBD1 (7 bases). The germline V gene has CDR1 LNHNV and CDR2 YYDKDF (reference sequence). The CDR3 is made up of 16 amino acids. V gave up 3 bases and J gave up 3 bases, with 17 bases separating them. DNA of the CDR3: TGTGCCACCAGCAGGCCAGGAGGGGGCGAGGAAGAGACCCAGTACTTC. It is translated as CATSRPGGGEEETQYF.

This clonotype showed up many times. The V gene is TRBV5-1, the J gene TRBJ1-1, with D unclear. Germline CDR1 and CDR2: SGHRS and YFSETQ. This CDR3 contains 12 residues. Trimming took 5 bases from V and 5 from J, leaving 10 bases between them. CDR3 residues: CASREGGTEAFF. The CDR3 DNA reads TGCGCCAGCAGGGAGGGAGGAACTGAAGCTTTCTTT.

This clonotype was counted at least ten times. V and J are TRBV10-3 and TRBJ2-5; tentatively, D is TRBD2 (6 bases). CDR1 and CDR2 from the germline V gene are ENHRY and SYGVKD. Trimming cost V 4 bases and J 3 bases, with 12 bases left between them. This CDR3 comprises 14 residues. CDR3 sequence (DNA): TGTGCCATCAGTGTCCCGGGAGAAGAAGAGACCCAGTACTTC. Translated: CAISVPGEEETQYF.

The gene calls are TRBV29-1 and TRBJ2-7; 8 nucleotides align to TRBD1. CDR1 and CDR2 (germline): SQVTM, ANQGSEA. The CDR3 length is 12 residues. Trimming cost V 7 bases and J 4 bases; bases outside gene matches: 6. The CDR3 spells CSGSQGAYEQYF. Written as DNA, the CDR3 is TGCAGCGGGAGTCAGGGGGCTTACGAGCAGTACTTC.

This clonotype was detected only a few times. The chain links TRBV7-6 to TRBJ1-3; D is ambiguous. Trimming took 2 bases from V and 1 from J, leaving 18 bases between them. Per the germline V gene, CDR1 is SGHVS and CDR2 is FNYEAQ. The CDR3 has 18 residues. CDR3 sequence: CASSLYLETSPSGNTIYF. The CDR3 DNA reads TGTGCCAGCAGCTTATACCTAGAAACTTCCCCGTCTGGAAACACCATATATTTT.

This chain uses TRBV29-1 with TRBJ1-2; D remains unclear. This CDR3 has 13 residues. The V and J ends lost 4 bases and 0 bases respectively, with 9 bases between them. The V gene's germline CDR1 is SQVTM and CDR2 ANQGSEA. The CDR3 DNA sequence: TGCAGCGTTGGTATGGAAGCTAACTATGGCTACACCTTC. It yields the protein CSVGMEANYGYTF.

The genes are TRBV27 and TRBJ2-2; D is unresolved. Trimming removed 2 bases at V and 3 bases at J, with 4 bases between. Germline CDR1 reads MNHEY; CDR2 reads SMNVEV (reference sequence). The CDR3 contains 13 residues. CDR3 amino acids: CASSLTDTGELFF. As DNA, the CDR3 is TGTGCCAGCAGTTTAACAGACACCGGGGAGCTGTTTTTT.